The T cell receptor (beta chain) described here comes from a study of T cell responses to AZD1222 COVID-19 vaccine. General study points: Among vaccine-associated CD4 TCRs, coverage spanned spike, with dominance at 160-218 and 743-854. Every sample of the repertoires postdated the peak T cell response.

Comment on this clone: Its matching antigen is unknown. Other DNA sequences of this sample code for an identical CDR3.

Clones were sequenced by immunoSEQ multiplex PCR, and TCRdb holds only the in-frame ones, with some missing. The sample has about 140,000 clones. The sequence came from an adult in good health. Sequencing was carried out using peripheral blood.

The CDR3 sequence: CASSPQPTGELFF. For the CDR3, the DNA is TGTGCCAGCTCACCACAGCCCACCGGGGAGCTGTTTTTT. The rearrangement uses TRBV18 and TRBJ2-2; no definite D call. This CDR3 spans 13 amino acids. With 1 base removed from V and 4 bases from J, the gap between germline ends came to 4 bases. CDR1 is KGHSH, CDR2 LQKENI, per germline.